Detailed here is one T cell receptor beta chain. This clone was seen a handful of times. The clone's antigen remains unknown. No per-base quality is available; no much larger clone lies one base away. From the cysteine through the phenylalanine, the CDR3 covers 15 amino acids. The sequence is cut down to CDR3 DNA, 45 bases in frame from base 1. Based on the germline V gene, the CDR1 and CDR2 sequences are SGHRS and YFSETQ. Cut back by 0 bases and 0 bases, the V and J ends lie 7 bases apart. The data were taken from a study of cytomegalovirus exposure and HLA in healthy donors (dated by TCRdb to about 2017). About the study as a whole: An earlier analysis of approximately 550 of the donors reported 250 to 300 Gb of sequence data and 100 million to 140 million unique TCR beta sequences from some 180 million T cells. An early release covering roughly 600 HLA-typed donors comprised approximately 290 gigabases of sequencing data and 85 million or so unique TCR sequences. Among the roughly 370 genotyped donors, around 81% belonged to the genetic ancestry cluster associated with self-reported Caucasian donors. The aim of the study was to test whether cataloging public T cell receptors could identify signatures of past pathogen exposure. The T cell repertoires of several hundred subjects were profiled by immunosequencing and related to cytomegalovirus serostatus. A separate validation cohort of over 95 different subjects was used in addition to the 666-subject first cohort. High-throughput TCR immunosequencing, statistical association of individual TCRs with disease status, and machine learning were combined to predict cytomegalovirus infection status. To study patterns of TCR occurrence, a later analysis re-analyzed previously published TCR beta repertoires from around 700 donors and added high-resolution HLA genotyping. In the later analysis, no new phenotypic data were used to find candidate immune exposures; instead, reliance was placed on TCR beta sequences and their occurrence across donors. An earlier analysis of some 500 of the donors used high-throughput TCR beta sequencing to judge whether each TCR beta V gene segment behaved as functional or pseudogenic. Donor age, sex, ethnicity and CMV serostatus were compiled alongside the repertoire data. In a later genetic analysis, genome-wide SNP genotypes for about 55% of the roughly 700 donors were used, and that subset was treated as a discovery cohort. Every repertoire in the discovery cohort had been generated on one and the same sequencing platform. HLA typing included class I and class II loci at four-digit resolution. Typing coverage varied by locus: roughly 629-630 donors for A, B, C, DRB1 and DQB1; roughly 560 for DQA1; more than 600 for DPA1; 450 to 480 for DPB1. Four or five DR-DQ haplotypes were treated as single units for association and clustering because of strong linkage in the cohort. Across 398 genotyped donors of the cohort, an average of about 240,000 unique TCR beta nucleotide sequences per donor were sequenced, and 15% to 20% of those sequences were non-productive.

The cohort consisted of approximately 690 healthy bone marrow donors. At the time of sampling, every cohort member was nominally healthy, though immune exposures that went unrecorded were likely present. The donor was CMV seropositive and was included in the group of around 300 seropositive cohort members. A peripheral blood sample was provided by each donor, and peripheral blood mononuclear cells were used for TCR beta sequencing. Genomic DNA extraction from the blood cell samples was performed with the Qiagen DNeasy Blood Extraction Kit. Study-wide findings and limitations: Because HLA typing was missing for some donors at each locus, association tests included only the typed subset. A further reported finding was that TCR beta sequences accurately predicted the HLA-A and HLA-B alleles for most subjects in the first cohort. In a later genetic analysis, fewer N-insertions in productive TCRs were reported among donors in an Asian-associated ancestry cluster than the roughly 700-donor mean. In an earlier analysis of approximately 590 of the donors, most TCR beta V segments appeared in productive rearrangements about 87% or about 30% of the time, broadly matching IMGT annotations. Some IMGT-functional V segments, including TRBV6-2 and TRBV6-3, could not be told apart with the 87-base-pair reads, so those segments were excluded. In vitro tests confirmed that a few of the cytomegalovirus-associated TCR beta chains recognize cytomegalovirus antigens. A later analysis associated 16,951 TCR beta sequences with specific HLA alleles at a false discovery rate of 0.05. In a later analysis, most CMV-associated TCR beta chains were found to appear HLA-restricted, with HLA associations seemingly driven largely by CMV exposure. In a later analysis, TCR association rates were found to vary across HLA loci, with the most associated TCRs seen for DRB1 alleles and the fewest for HLA-C alleles. In a later analysis, HLA-associated TCR beta chains were found to be more clonally expanded and to have lower generation probabilities than equally common non-associated chains. The earlier analysis of about 600 of the donors excluded some 15 rarely observed V segments, including chromosome 9 orphons, because counts were too low. In the study, some 160 TCR beta chains were listed as associated with cytomegalovirus. A later analysis reported that several top co-occurrence clusters appeared linked to parvovirus B19, influenza, CMV and Epstein-Barr virus. Sequencing depth was assumed to be roughly uniform across donors in the presence/absence analyses, though that assumption may not hold. According to the authors, the approach could potentially be generalized to other disease states and immunological phenotypes. For the cohort, immune exposure information was limited to CMV serostatus. Most TCR sequences were observed very rarely across donors, whereas some public TCRs were present in many individuals. In a later genetic analysis, a missense DCLRE1C variant was associated with V-gene and J-gene trimming of TCR beta chains, and the association was replicated in an independent cohort. Only TCR beta chains were sequenced in this cohort, and the absence of alpha or paired-chain data limited detectable features. The classifier was reported to diagnose cytomegalovirus status with high specificity and sensitivity in both the original and validation cohorts. Strong co-occurrence of HLA alleles, especially DR and DQ, made assigning TCR associations to individual alleles difficult. Linkage disequilibrium might explain the correlated functional status among segregating V segments, but an unknown experimental factor could not be ruled out. The sequencing pipeline was judged likely to have produced a cluster of highly shared sequence variants as a technical artifact.

The library was obtained by the immunoSEQ multiplex PCR assay. The multiplex PCR relied on a mix of 60 forward primers for TCR Vbeta segments and 13 reverse primers for TCR Jbeta segments. Amplification of the CDR3 region of rearranged TCR beta genes was performed with a multiplex PCR assay on genomic DNA. On the Illumina HiSeq System, the amplified TCR beta libraries were sequenced as 87-base-pair reads. The authors' analysis ran thus. A later analysis counted some 80 million unique TCR beta chains across the 700 or so repertoires, and roughly 10 million of these chains were shared by at least two donors. Raw reads were error-corrected and collapsed into unique sequences with a nearest-neighbor algorithm that merged closely related sequences to remove PCR and sequencing errors. CDR3 sequences were aligned to IMGT reference sequences to assign V, D and J gene segments. For a sequence to be retained, a match of at least six nucleotides was required to both a V gene segment and a J gene segment. Rearrangements were called productive when the CDR3 lacked stop codons and stayed in frame with V and J; all others were non-productive. Following IMGT convention, CDR3 was defined as the stretch from the second conserved V-encoded cysteine to the conserved J-encoded phenylalanine. The earlier analysis of 450 to 750 of the donors excluded any sequence lacking an unambiguous match to a single V gene segment. An earlier analysis of 500 to 600 of the donors classified V segments as functional when productive rearrangements were above 56.7% and as segregating when the standard deviation between donors was above 5%. A statistical classification framework was built for diagnosing cytomegalovirus status from the catalog of TCR beta chain sequences. In a later analysis, TCR nucleotide sequences were compared against IMGT/GENE-DB human TR gene sequences so that V and J genes could be assigned. The TCRdist pipeline was used in a later analysis to assign CDR3 sequences and most-parsimonious VDJ recombination scenarios. In a later analysis, every TCR beta chain was defined by the combination of its CDR3 amino acid sequence and its V-gene family, and reads without a unique V-gene family were dropped. In a later analysis, 500 to 700 highly shared, low-generation-probability nucleotide sequences were removed to address suspected cross-contamination and a sequencing artifact. A later analysis calculated a clonal expansion index for each public chain from normalized within-repertoire ranks of inferred template counts. In a later analysis, generation probabilities were computed with a VDJ recombination model fitted to out-of-frame rearrangements, and the resulting probabilities were checked against IGoR. In a later analysis, hypergeometric tests were used to score TCR-TCR, TCR-HLA and TCR-CMV co-occurrence, with a repertoire-size bias correction applied to TCR pairs. False discovery rates were estimated in a later analysis by permuting HLA or CMV assignments 20 times. In a later analysis, co-occurring TCRs were grouped using DBSCAN, with TCRdist sequence similarity added in when clustering inside HLA-allele-positive subsets. For co-occurrence clustering, repertoires with fewer than 30,000 or more than 120,000 public chains were excluded, along with four to six repertoires with anomalous nucleotide sharing. Entries here come from immuneACCESS through TCRdb and include only in-frame sequences with V and J called. Some clones fail to appear in such tables; in the studies checked, an unresolved V gene covers under half of the shortfall, and the cause of the remainder is unknown. The V and J calls and clone size were taken over from that table, and D and trimming were inferred from the DNA. Present in this sample are about 210,000 clones, about 81% of which were seen just once. The ten largest clones take up 6% of the sample.

The specimen was PBMCs. This chain joins TRBV5-1 to TRBJ1-5, with the D gene not clear enough to name. The source of this sequence is a man aged 40-49 years in good health and CMV-seropositive. The CDR3 sequence is CASSLEGSSNQPQHF. The DNA sequence is given as TGCGCCAGCAGCTTGGAAGGGAGTAGCAATCAGCCCCAGCATTTT.